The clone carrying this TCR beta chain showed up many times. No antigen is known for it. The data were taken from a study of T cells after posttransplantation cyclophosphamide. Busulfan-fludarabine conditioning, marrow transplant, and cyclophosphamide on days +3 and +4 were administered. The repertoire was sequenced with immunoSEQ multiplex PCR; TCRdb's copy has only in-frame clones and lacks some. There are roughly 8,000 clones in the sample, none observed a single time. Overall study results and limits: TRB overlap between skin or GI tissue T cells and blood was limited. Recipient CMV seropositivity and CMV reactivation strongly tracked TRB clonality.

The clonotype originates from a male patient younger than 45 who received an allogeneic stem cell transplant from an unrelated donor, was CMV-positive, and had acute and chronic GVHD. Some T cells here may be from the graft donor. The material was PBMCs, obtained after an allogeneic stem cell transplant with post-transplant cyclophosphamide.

The CDR3 protein is CASSSGQTYEQYF. The CDR3 region has the DNA TGTGCCAGCAGCTCGGGACAGACCTACGAGCAGTACTTC. The rearrangement links TRBV13 to TRBJ2-7, with TRBD1 identical over 7 bases. V gave up 4 bases and J gave up 2 bases; unmatched junction bases: 2. From germline, CDR1 is PRHDT and CDR2 FYEKMQ (reference sequence). The CDR3 contains 13 residues.